This T cell receptor beta chain was captured by sequencing in a study of beta chain features in type 1 diabetes. General study findings and limits: A potential influence of HLA type upon TCRB rearrangement remained unresolved herein. Shorter TCRB CDR3s, moderately but significantly so, were found in Type 1 diabetes patients in all four CD4+ subsets.

V shed 6 bases, J shed 7 bases, and the junction held 5 bases outside the gene matches. Germline CDR1 is MNHEY and CDR2 is SVGAGI. This CDR3 spans 14 amino acids. There was one heparinised blood draw per donor, averaging roughly 100 mL. The authors obtained over 98% purity in all sorted populations. Regarding this clone: As yet, its antigen is unknown.

What was sequenced were expressed TCRB transcripts, since all of the isolated RNA had been reverse transcribed. Naive, central memory and regulatory T cell samples averaged around 3.5 million immunoSEQ reads each. Libraries were prepared by immunoSEQ multiplex PCR; TCRdb keeps only in-frame clonotypes and omits some of them. The sample includes about 240,000 clones, about 15% of them seen just once. The J gene is TRBJ1-6, the V gene TRBV6-5; 8 bases are shared with TRBD1. Sequences were obtained from naive CD4+ T cells from blood. The TCR was taken from a young man with type 1 diabetes. The CDR3 reads CASRGQGGNSPLHF. In DNA form, the CDR3 reads TGTGCCAGCAGAGGACAGGGAGGCAATTCACCCCTCCACTTT.